The following is a TCR beta chain sequence with its context. This CDR3 has 16 residues. Between the trimmed V and J ends, which lost 1 base and 1 base, there was a span of 15 bases. Germline V lookup: CDR1 SGHRS, CDR2 YFSETQ. In the original analysis: The authors estimated nucleated cell counts from reference gene primer amplification. The table came from immunoSEQ multiplex PCR; TCRdb's copy has only in-frame clones and leaves some out. V and J calls and clone size are those listed in that table; D and trimming were worked out from the DNA. The sample carries roughly 59,000 clones, about 83% recorded once. The source of the sample is a study of blood T cell repertoires in COVID-19. Study context: Samples of COVID-19 (acute and convalescent) were obtained from the United States, Italy and Spain.

The clonotype comes from a woman aged 80 or over with acute or convalescent COVID-19. V is TRBV5-1 and J is TRBJ2-7; no clear D. Sequenced material: peripheral blood. CDR3 sequence: CASSLIVASRSYEQYF. DNA for the CDR3: TGCGCCAGCAGCTTGATTGTAGCTTCTCGTTCCTACGAGCAGTACTTC.